Listed below are T cell receptor beta chains from one sample, sequenced in a study of blood T cell repertoires in COVID-19. Only in-frame clones appear in the TCRdb table, and some are missing; sequencing was by immunoSEQ multiplex PCR. This table has about 300,000 clones, about nine tenths appearing once. Sequencing was carried out using PBMCs or T cells enriched from blood (not recorded which). These receptors came from a woman aged 25 to 39 who had recovered from COVID-19. CDR3s include the opening cysteine and the closing phenylalanine or tryptophan. A D gene is named only where the DNA matches it firmly. Where a row states a size, it is once, few, many or the class of an expanded clone; other rows omit it.

DNA: TGCGCCAGCAGTGAGGGCCCCACTAATTCACCCCTCCACTTT; CDR3: CASSEGPTNSPLHF; size: -; J: TRBJ1-6; D: -; V: TRBV10-2
DNA: TGTGCCAGCAGCACGCCTGGACAGGGCGTGCAGTATTTT; CDR3: CASSTPGQGVQYF; size: -; J: TRBJ2-3; D: TRBD1; V: TRBV5-6
DNA: TGTGCCAGTAGGAAAAACACGAACACCGGGGAGCTGTTTTTT; CDR3: CASRKNTNTGELFF; size: -; J: TRBJ2-2; D: -; V: TRBV19
DNA: TGTGCCAGCAGCCCTACAGGGTACACCGGGGAGCTGTTTTTT; CDR3: CASSPTGYTGELFF; size: -; J: TRBJ2-2; D: -; V: TRBV3-1/TRBV3-2
DNA: TGCGCCAGCAGCCAAGAAGTAGTAGGGACTTACAATGAGCAGTTCTTC; CDR3: CASSQEVVGTYNEQFF; size: -; J: TRBJ2-1; D: -; V: TRBV4-3
DNA: TGTGCCAGCAGTTCCACAGGGTCTGATGGCAATCAGCCCCAGCATTTT; CDR3: CASSSTGSDGNQPQHF; size: -; J: TRBJ1-5; D: -; V: TRBV27
DNA: TGCGCCAGCAGCCAAGCCTACAGCTCAAACTATGGCTACACCTTC; CDR3: CASSQAYSSNYGYTF; size: -; J: TRBJ1-2; D: -; V: TRBV4-3
DNA: TGTGCCAGCAGCGCCGGACAGGGGAAGGCCTACGAGCAGTACTTC; CDR3: CASSAGQGKAYEQYF; size: few; J: TRBJ2-7; D: TRBD1; V: TRBV9
DNA: TGTGCCAGCAGTTACCAGGGAACTACTGGGGCCAACGTCCTGACTTTC; CDR3: CASSYQGTTGANVLTF; size: -; J: TRBJ2-6; D: -; V: TRBV6-5
DNA: TGTGCCAGCAGCAAGTACAAGGAGACCCAGTACTTC; CDR3: CASSKYKETQYF; size: -; J: TRBJ2-5; D: -; V: TRBV11-2
DNA: TGCGCCAGCAGCCAAGGACCCCAAAGGGAGGGTGAAAAACTGTTTTTT; CDR3: CASSQGPQREGEKLFF; size: -; J: TRBJ1-4; D: -; V: TRBV4-3
DNA: TGTGCCAGCAGTTTAGGTGGGGGACAGGGGGTCTACGAGCAGTACTTC; CDR3: CASSLGGGQGVYEQYF; size: -; J: TRBJ2-7; D: TRBD1; V: TRBV28
DNA: TGTGCCAGCAGTCGAACCGGGACAAACTACGAGCAGTACTTC; CDR3: CASSRTGTNYEQYF; size: -; J: TRBJ2-7; D: -; V: TRBV27
DNA: TGTGCCTGGGGAGACGCGGAACCCCCGGCTTTCTTT; CDR3: CAWGDAEPPAFF; size: -; J: TRBJ1-1; D: -; V: TRBV30
DNA: TGTGCCAGCAGTTCTCAGGGCTATGGCTACACCTTC; CDR3: CASSSQGYGYTF; size: -; J: TRBJ1-2; D: -; V: TRBV28
DNA: TGTGCCAGTTCCGGGACAGGGGGTTCACCCCTCCACTTT; CDR3: CASSGTGGSPLHF; size: -; J: TRBJ1-6; D: TRBD1; V: TRBV6-4
DNA: TGTGCCAGCAGTCCTCCCGGGACAATAAGCTCCTACAATGAGCAGTTCTTC; CDR3: CASSPPGTISSYNEQFF; size: -; J: TRBJ2-1; D: -; V: TRBV7-3
DNA: TGTGGGGCTAGCGGTTACAATGAGCAGTTCTTC; CDR3: CGASGYNEQFF; size: -; J: TRBJ2-1; D: TRBD2; V: TRBV30
DNA: TGTGCCAGCAGCTTAGAAGAAGGCCGGACTGCAACTAATGAAAAACTGTTTTTT; CDR3: CASSLEEGRTATNEKLFF; size: -; J: TRBJ1-4; D: -; V: TRBV7-8
DNA: TGCGCCAGCAGCTCTGGACAGGAGAACACTGAAGCTTTCTTT; CDR3: CASSSGQENTEAFF; size: -; J: TRBJ1-1; D: TRBD1; V: TRBV5-1
DNA: TGTGCCAGCAGGGACAGGCCATCTGGAAACACCATATATTTT; CDR3: CASRDRPSGNTIYF; size: -; J: TRBJ1-3; D: TRBD1; V: TRBV6-5
DNA: TGTGCCTGGAGTTCCCAACTGGACAAACCCCAAGAGACCCAGTACTTC; CDR3: CAWSSQLDKPQETQYF; size: few; J: TRBJ2-5; D: -; V: TRBV30
DNA: TGTGCCAGCAGCATTCGGACAAGTGTTTGGGAAAAACTGTTTTTT; CDR3: CASSIRTSVWEKLFF; size: -; J: TRBJ1-4; D: -; V: TRBV5-6
DNA: TGTGCCAGCAGCCCCACGGTGACAGGGACCAATGAGCAGTTCTTC; CDR3: CASSPTVTGTNEQFF; size: -; J: TRBJ2-1; D: TRBD1; V: TRBV11-2
DNA: TGTGCCAGCAGCCAAGACAGGATGAACACTGAAGCTTTCTTT; CDR3: CASSQDRMNTEAFF; size: -; J: TRBJ1-1; D: -; V: TRBV3-1/TRBV3-2
DNA: TGTGCCAGCAGCTTGTCACAGGGTTTAGGGCAAGAGACCCAGTACTTC; CDR3: CASSLSQGLGQETQYF; size: -; J: TRBJ2-5; D: -; V: TRBV5-1
DNA: TGTGCCAGCAGCGTAGGGACAATGAACACTGAAGCTTTCTTT; CDR3: CASSVGTMNTEAFF; size: -; J: TRBJ1-1; D: -; V: TRBV9